This T cell receptor (beta chain) was sequenced in a study of OX40 agonist ivuxolimab in advanced cancers. Notes on the research overall: The costimulatory receptor OX40 (CD134) was targeted by ivuxolimab, a fully human IgG2 agonistic monoclonal antibody. Intravenous ivuxolimab was administered to patients every 2 weeks at six dose levels: 0.01, 0.1, 0.3, 1.5, 3 and 10 mg/kg. Among the roughly 50 dose-escalation patients, some 20 had hepatocellular carcinoma, some 15 melanoma, 9 renal cell carcinoma and 9 head and neck cancer. In the dose-escalation cohort, 82.7% of patients were male, and the mean age was around 60 years, with a range of roughly 20 to 80. Prior anti-PD-1, anti-PD-L1 or anti-CTLA-4 therapy was permitted, and checkpoint inhibitors had been received by less than 45% of dose-escalation patients. Partial responses occurred in three dose-escalation patients, of whom one had hepatocellular carcinoma and two had cutaneous melanoma. Peripheral TCRbeta sequencing was intended to test whether TCR sequence diversity was altered and clonal T-cell expansion was caused by ivuxolimab. The paper covers the monotherapy dose-escalation part of the phase I ivuxolimab trial, which included N of about 50 patients.

The trial excluded patients who had a history of autoimmune disease or who were on systemic immunosuppression. In every dose cohort, peripheral blood was drawn for TCR sequencing at baseline, cycle 4 day 1, and cycle 7 day 1. The samples were taken from a phase I, first-in-human, multicenter, open-label dose-escalation trial of ivuxolimab. Adults with locally advanced or metastatic melanoma, renal cell carcinoma, hepatocellular carcinoma or head and neck squamous cell carcinoma were enrolled in the trial. Before TCR sequencing, CD4+ and CD8+ T cells were separately sorted from peripheral blood. The CDR3, from cysteine to phenylalanine, totals 18 residues. Of all the DNA, just the CDR3 is kept, 54 bases in frame from base 1. Trimming removed 0 bases from V and 0 bases from J, leaving 13 bases between the germline ends. CDR1 and CDR2, per the germline V gene, are SGDLS and YYNGEE. The investigation overall reported the following: Antigen specificity was not determined for the clonally expanded peripheral T cells. In the 0.1-3.0 mg/kg groups, partial responders were among the patients with the lowest normalized peripheral clonal expansion, particularly in CD8+ T cells. At doses of 0.1 to 3.0 mg/kg, clonal expansion of both CD4+ and CD8+ T cells in blood was seen between baseline and week 6. Low levels of normalized T-cell clonal expansion were also seen in some patients who did not respond. On average, CD8+ T cells showed more expanded clones than CD4+ T cells after ivuxolimab.

Genomic DNA was isolated from the sorted cells so that the TCRbeta CDR3 region could be sequenced. TCRbeta CDR3 regions were sequenced using the immunoSEQ Assay. TCRdb retrieved this table from immuneACCESS and kept in-frame rearrangements only. Not all clones are present; in checked studies, unresolved V genes account for under half, and no reason is known for the remainder. The sample table shows approximately 68,000 clones, and less than 95% are seen once. The ten most abundant clones make up roughly 1% of the sample. Comments on this clone: Its antigen remains undetermined. No per-base quality is available; no much larger clone lies one base away.

Sequences were derived from CD4+ or CD8+ T cells sorted from blood, sampled in a trial of the OX40 agonist ivuxolimab. The TCR was taken from an adult with an advanced solid tumor such as melanoma, head and neck, liver or kidney cancer. The rearranged segments are TRBV9 and TRBJ2-6; TRBD1 might be the D gene, on 6 matching bases. The CDR3 reads CASSVEKGVSSGANVLTF. The bases read TGTGCCAGCAGCGTAGAGAAGGGGGTTAGCTCTGGGGCCAACGTCCTGACTTTC.